The 18 T cell receptor beta chains presented below share a single source sample, sequenced in a study of T cells in Graves' hyperthyroidism and ophthalmopathy. The CDR3 regions of TCR beta were amplified from RNA transcripts. First-round RT-PCR of the TCR CDR3 relied on the HTBI primer set. TCRdb re-derived calls from the multiplex PCR reads in MiXCR, one entry per CDR3 protein. The data hold roughly 500,000 distinct CDR3 sequences, with 20% to 25% observed a single time. Sequencing used blood. The receptor set was obtained from a woman aged 70-85 years with Graves' ophthalmopathy.

The CDR3 loop reads CASSLMGPGAFSNQPQHF. The CDR3 DNA reads as TGTGCCAGCAGTTTAATGGGCCCGGGGGCCTTTAGCAATCAGCCCCAGCATTTT. The J gene is TRBJ1-5, the V gene TRBV12-3 or TRBV12-4; perhaps TRBD1 as D (6 bases). Trimming pared 2 bases from V and 0 bases from J, leaving 17 bases between. CDR3 size: 18 residues.

This clonotype was observed a few times. This chain uses TRBV11-3 with TRBJ2-3; D ambiguous. V was pared by 4 bases and J by 2 bases, with 10 bases between. The CDR3 consists of 14 residues. Germline values: CDR1 SGHNT, CDR2 YENEEA. CDR3 in DNA: TGTGCCAGCAGCTCGAGAGAGGCCACAGATACGCAGTATTTT. Translating gives CASSSREATDTQYF.

The chain employs TRBV18 and TRBJ1-1; D unresolved. The germline V and J ends were trimmed by 3 bases and 5 bases, with 7 bases remaining between them. The CDR3 is 12 amino acids. Germline V lookup: CDR1 KGHSH, CDR2 LQKENI. CDR3 residues: CASSPRQTEAFF. CDR3 DNA: TGTGCCAGCTCACCTCGACAAACTGAAGCTTTCTTT.

The rearrangement joins TRBV6-2 or TRBV6-3 to TRBJ1-2; 12 bases align to TRBD1. There are 18 residues in the CDR3. Losses at the gene ends were 10 bases for V and 3 bases for J; bases not matched to a gene: 18. Germline CDR1 and CDR2: MNHEY and SVGEGT. DNA of the CDR3: TGTGCCACCCCTCCCGACCGGGACAGGGGGCCAGGGCACTATGGCTACACCTTC. Amino acids: CATPPDRDRGPGHYGYTF.

This clonotype came up a few times. The V call is TRBV12-3 or TRBV12-4, the J call TRBJ2-3; tentatively, D is TRBD2 (6 bases). The V end was cut by 7 bases, the J end by 6 bases, with 11 bases between. The CDR3 runs 12 residues. CDR3 protein: CASTREPDTQYF. In DNA, the CDR3 is TGTGCCAGCACCCGGGAGCCCGATACGCAGTATTTT.

This clonotype was recorded a few times. The chain couples TRBV29-1 to TRBJ1-1; TRBD1 might be the D (5 bases). V was clipped by 4 bases and J by 6 bases, with 12 bases between them. The CDR3 totals 12 residues. The germline V gene encodes CDR1 SQVTM and CDR2 ANQGSEA. The CDR3 reads CSVGGAGPEAFF. CDR3 DNA: TGCAGCGTTGGAGGGGCGGGACCTGAAGCTTTCTTT.

This clonotype has a single count. An end of the junction does not agree with germline; a read error may underlie this. This chain links TRBV7-3 with TRBJ1-6; 8 positions agree with TRBD1. The CDR3 sequence is 17 residues long. CDR1 and CDR2 from the germline V gene are SGHTA and FQGTGA. The CDR3 is CASSQESRTGYNSPLHF. Here the CDR3 DNA reads TGCGCCAGCAGCCAAGAGAGTAGGACAGGGTATAATTCACCCCTCCACTTT.

The chain is built from TRBV7-9 and TRBJ1-2; the D gene is possibly TRBD1 (5 bases). From germline, CDR1 is SEHNR and CDR2 FQNEAQ (reference sequence). The CDR3 covers 15 residues. Trimming stripped 0 bases from V and 8 bases from J, with 16 bases between. The CDR3 DNA sequence: TGTGCCAGCAGCTTAGCGGGTGGGGGAGTTGGCGGCTACACCTTC. Protein product: CASSLAGGGVGGYTF.

This clonotype was observed many times. The chain's CDR3 is CASSESFRDRGKAFF. DNA for the CDR3: TGTGCCAGCAGTGAATCTTTCCGGGACAGGGGGAAAGCTTTCTTT. This chain connects TRBV6-1 to TRBJ1-1, with 11 bases identical to TRBD1. Trimming cost V 2 bases and J 9 bases; bases outside gene matches: 8. The V gene's germline CDR1 is MNHNS and CDR2 SASEGT. This CDR3 spans 15 amino acids.

The chain uses TRBV10-3 and TRBJ1-2; possible D gene TRBD1, 5 bases. In germline, CDR1 is ENHRY, CDR2 SYGVKD. V dropped 2 bases and J dropped 1 base, with 5 bases sitting between them. The CDR3 has 13 residues. CDR3: CAISEDSNYGYTF. In DNA form, the CDR3 reads TGTGCCATCAGTGAGGACAGTAACTATGGCTACACCTTC.

This clonotype came up many times. The genes are TRBV27 and TRBJ2-1, with TRBD2 matching over 14 bases. V lost 3 bases and J lost 7; bases outside the gene matches: 8. The germline V gene has CDR1 MNHEY and CDR2 SMNVEV (reference sequence). The CDR3 length is 17 residues. This CDR3 is CASSFPGTSGRRNEQFF. In DNA, the CDR3 is TGTGCCAGCAGTTTCCCCGGGACTAGCGGGAGAAGGAATGAGCAGTTCTTC.

This clonotype was found a few times. This chain connects TRBV13 to TRBJ2-1, with no clear D. Germline V lookup: CDR1 PRHDT, CDR2 FYEKMQ (reference sequence). Trimming pared 4 bases from V and 6 bases from J, leaving 7 bases between. The CDR3 has 12 amino acids. The CDR3 DNA follows: TGTGCCAGCAGCTGGACCAGCAATGAGCAGTTCTTC. Its protein product is CASSWTSNEQFF.

The chain combines TRBV7-8 with TRBJ2-3; TRBD2 agrees at 9 bases. Germline CDR1 SGHVS, CDR2 FQNEAQ. The CDR3 spans 16 residues. V lost 6 bases and J lost 0; bases outside the gene matches: 7. CDR3: CASRGGGLASTDTQYF. As DNA, the CDR3 is TGTGCCAGCAGAGGTGGGGGACTAGCTAGCACAGATACGCAGTATTTT.

This clonotype was detected only a few times. V and J are TRBV10-1 and TRBJ1-4; D is ambiguous. Per the germline V gene, CDR1 is WNHNN and CDR2 is SYGVQD (reference sequence). The V end was cut by 3 bases, the J end by 0 bases, with 8 bases between. The CDR3 totals 15 residues. CDR3 sequence: CASSELGATNEKLFF. The CDR3 DNA is TGCGCCAGCAGTGAACTAGGAGCAACTAATGAAAAACTGTTTTTT.

This sequence joins TRBV20-1 and TRBJ2-3; TRBD2 aligns across 13 bases. The CDR3 has 15 amino acids. V lost 5 bases and J lost 9; bases outside the gene matches: 11. Germline V lookup: CDR1 DFQATT, CDR2 SNEGSKA (reference sequence). CDR3 amino acids: CSAELAGGPGDTQYF. The CDR3 coding sequence is TGCAGTGCTGAACTAGCGGGAGGGCCGGGGGACACGCAGTATTTT.

The chain is built from TRBV20-1 and TRBJ2-3, with D perhaps TRBD2 (6 bases). Trimming took off 1 base at V and 0 bases at J, with 14 bases between the two ends. This CDR3 contains 16 residues. Germline CDR1 is DFQATT and CDR2 is SNEGSKA (reference sequence). Written as DNA, the CDR3 is TGCAGTGCTAGAGCCACGCTAGCGTCTAGCACAGATACGCAGTATTTT. This sequence encodes CSARATLASSTDTQYF.

The CDR3 region is CASSFRDREYYEQYF. In DNA form, the CDR3 reads TGTGCCAGCAGCTTCCGGGACAGGGAATACTACGAGCAGTACTTC. The chain uses TRBV7-9 and TRBJ2-7; 9 bases agree with TRBD1. J was trimmed by 3 bases and V by 3 bases; bases with no gene match: 6. Per the germline V gene, CDR1 is SEHNR and CDR2 is FQNEAQ (reference sequence). The CDR3 totals 15 residues.

This clonotype was seen ten or more times. The gene calls are TRBV28 and TRBJ1-5; D uncertain. Germline CDR1 is MDHEN and CDR2 is SYDVKM. V was shortened by 7 bases and J by 3 bases, with 13 bases between the two germline ends. The CDR3 covers 14 residues. As DNA, the CDR3 is TGTGCCAGCAATCGTCAGATTCTCAATCAGCCCCAGCATTTT. Translation gives CASNRQILNQPQHF. The whole variable domain, remainder taken from reference TRBV28 and TRBJ1-5, is DVKVTQSSRYLVKRTGEKVFLECVQDMDHENMFWYRQDPGLGLRLIYFSYDVKMKEKGDIPEGYSVSREKKERFSLILESASTNQTSMYLCASNRQILNQPQHFGDGTRLSIL.